This is a list of T cell receptor beta chains from one sample in a study of OX40 agonist ivuxolimab in advanced cancers. Sequencing was performed with immunoSEQ multiplex PCR; in TCRdb, only in-frame clones are kept and a portion is missing. The sample consists of about 72,000 clones, about 85% of them appearing once. The sequencing here drew on CD4+ or CD8+ T cells sorted from blood, taken in a trial of the OX40 agonist ivuxolimab. The receptors originated from an adult with an advanced solid tumor such as melanoma, head and neck, liver or kidney cancer. Each CDR3 is given with its conserved first and last residue. D genes are given only for firm matches. Clone size is stated in some rows and not others, as once, few, many or a class when expanded.

NA,TRBV27,TRBD1,TRBJ1-1,CASRTSPGQMNTEAFF,TGTGCCAGCAGGACATCCCCGGGACAGATGAACACTGAAGCTTTCTTT
NA,TRBV10-2,NA,TRBJ2-6,CASSGGRGSGANVLTF,TGCGCCAGCAGTGGTGGCAGGGGCTCTGGGGCCAACGTCCTGACTTTC
NA,TRBV11-2,NA,TRBJ2-5,CASSLDAETQYF,TGTGCCAGCAGCTTAGATGCGGAGACCCAGTACTTC
NA,TRBV2,NA,TRBJ2-2,CASSEAGPANTGELFF,TGTGCCAGCAGTGAAGCCGGACCCGCGAACACCGGGGAGCTGTTTTTT
NA,TRBV6-1,NA,TRBJ2-7,CASTTPGREQYF,TGTGCCAGCACCACACCGGGGCGCGAGCAGTACTTC
NA,TRBV20-1,NA,TRBJ2-5,CSVRGVETQYF,TGCAGTGTCAGGGGAGTTGAGACCCAGTACTTC
NA,TRBV9,NA,TRBJ1-2,CASSVDEGGYGYTF,TGTGCCAGCAGCGTAGATGAAGGGGGCTATGGCTACACCTTC
NA,TRBV6-6,NA,TRBJ2-3,CASSATGTATDTQYF,TGTGCCAGCAGTGCGACCGGGACTGCCACAGATACGCAGTATTTT
NA,TRBV28,NA,TRBJ2-7,CASILALPYEQYF,NA
NA,TRBV19,NA,TRBJ1-4,CASSLGANEKLFF,TGTGCCAGTAGCCTCGGGGCTAATGAAAAACTGTTTTTT
NA,TRBV7-9,TRBD2,TRBJ2-1,CASSPGTSGGNEQFF,TGTGCCAGCAGTCCCGGGACTAGCGGGGGCAATGAGCAGTTCTTC
NA,TRBV7-2,NA,TRBJ2-1,CASSVRQSSYNEQFF,TGTGCCAGCAGCGTCAGACAGAGCTCCTACAATGAGCAGTTCTTC
NA,TRBV6-5,NA,TRBJ1-6,CASSYTYNSPLHF,TGTGCCAGCAGTTACACATATAATTCACCCCTCCACTTT
NA,TRBV28,NA,TRBJ1-3,CASLRASGNTIYF,TGTGCCAGCCTCCGAGCTTCTGGAAACACCATATATTTT
once,TRBV23-1,TRBD1,TRBJ2-7,CASSQSRGGTGPSGEQYF,TGCGCCAGCAGTCAATCGAGGGGCGGGACAGGGCCCTCAGGGGAGCAGTACTTC
NA,TRBV29-1,NA,TRBJ1-2,CSEFFGGYGYTF,TGCAGCGAATTTTTTGGGGGGTATGGCTACACCTTC
NA,TRBV19,TRBD2,TRBJ2-7,CASSAQLAALRLNCEQYF,TGTGCCAGTAGTGCCCAGCTAGCGGCCCTTAGACTGAATTGCGAGCAGTACTTC
NA,TRBV2,TRBD1,TRBJ1-1,CASRWDSPGGTEAFF,TGTGCCAGCCGGTGGGACAGCCCCGGGGGCACTGAAGCTTTCTTT
NA,TRBV10-1,NA,TRBJ1-5,CASSLGNQPQHF,TGCGCCAGCAGTCTAGGCAATCAGCCCCAGCATTTT
NA,TRBV19,TRBD2,TRBJ2-3,CASSGSSGGTDTQYF,TGTGCCAGTAGTGGGTCTAGCGGAGGCACAGATACGCAGTATTTT
NA,TRBV19,NA,TRBJ1-2,CASRLDSAHGYTF,TGTGCCAGTAGGCTCGACAGTGCCCATGGCTACACCTTC
NA,TRBV6-6,TRBD1,TRBJ1-1,CASTQISGGTEAFF,TGTGCCAGCACCCAGATCTCAGGGGGCACTGAAGCTTTCTTT
NA,TRBV4-3,NA,TRBJ1-1,CASSQELRTRAFF,TGCGCCAGCAGCCAAGAGCTTCGAACTAGGGCTTTCTTT
NA,TRBV5-1,NA,TRBJ1-4,CASGPGQTNNEKLFF,TGCGCCAGCGGCCCTGGACAGACAAATAATGAAAAACTGTTTTTT
NA,TRBV5-1,NA,TRBJ2-5,CASSLFASAVQETQYF,TGCGCCAGCAGCTTGTTTGCGTCGGCGGTCCAAGAGACCCAGTACTTC
NA,TRBV4-1,TRBD1,TRBJ1-2,CASSQVGQERNYGYTF,TGCGCCAGCAGCCAAGTAGGACAGGAACGAAACTATGGCTACACCTTC
NA,TRBV2,NA,TRBJ1-1,CASRAQGNTEAFF,TGTGCCAGCAGAGCCCAGGGGAACACTGAAGCTTTCTTT
NA,TRBV30,NA,TRBJ1-5,CAWGLPNQPQHF,TGTGCCTGGGGACTGCCCAATCAGCCCCAGCATTTT
NA,TRBV30,NA,TRBJ1-6,CAWSGFGTYNSPLHF,TGTGCCTGGAGCGGCTTCGGGACCTATAATTCACCCCTCCACTTT
NA,TRBV19,TRBD1,TRBJ1-5,CASSMWGQGNWPQHF,TGTGCCAGTAGTATGTGGGGACAGGGGAATTGGCCCCAGCATTTT
once,TRBV19,TRBD2,TRBJ2-5,CASSSLAGTGAQYF,TGTGCCAGTAGTAGCCTAGCGGGCACGGGCGCCCAGTACTTC
NA,TRBV4-1,TRBD2,TRBJ2-5,CASSQDPGGRETQYF,TGCGCCAGCAGCCAAGATCCGGGGGGGCGAGAGACCCAGTACTTC
NA,TRBV19,NA,TRBJ2-7,CASTTSHASYEQYF,TGTGCCAGCACAACCTCACACGCCTCCTACGAGCAGTACTTC
NA,TRBV2,NA,TRBJ2-1,CASRRNEQFF,TGTGCCAGCAGGCGGAATGAGCAGTTCTTC
NA,TRBV9,TRBD1,TRBJ2-3,CASSVEGQGVTDTQYF,TGTGCCAGCAGCGTAGAGGGTCAGGGGGTCACAGATACGCAGTATTTT
NA,TRBV7-2,TRBD1,TRBJ2-3,CASSLRGQGRDTQYF,TGTGCCAGCAGCTTAAGGGGGCAAGGTAGAGATACGCAGTATTTT
once,TRBV6-5,NA,TRBJ2-2,CASSSRLDTGELFF,TGTGCCAGCAGTTCCCGGCTGGACACCGGGGAGCTGTTTTTT
NA,TRBV5-1,TRBD1,TRBJ1-1,CASSIQGLGNTEAFF,TGCGCCAGCAGCATACAGGGGTTAGGGAACACTGAAGCTTTCTTT
once,TRBV9,NA,TRBJ2-3,CASSVEEGPDTQYF,TGTGCCAGCAGCGTAGAGGAGGGGCCAGATACGCAGTATTTT
NA,TRBV19,NA,TRBJ1-2,CASMYRQETPYGYTF,TGTGCCAGTATGTATAGGCAGGAGACCCCCTATGGCTACACCTTC
NA,TRBV18,NA,TRBJ2-1,CASSPLLIAGRYNEQFF,TGTGCCAGCTCACCACTCTTAATCGCGGGGCGCTACAATGAGCAGTTCTTC
NA,TRBV10-3,NA,TRBJ2-7,CATRTVSYEQYF,TGTGCCACTCGGACGGTCTCCTACGAGCAGTACTTC
NA,TRBV30,NA,TRBJ2-2,CAWSLGHPNTGELFF,TGTGCCTGGAGTTTGGGACACCCGAACACCGGGGAGCTGTTTTTT
NA,TRBV20-1,NA,TRBJ2-5,CSVRVQETQYF,TGCAGTGTACGGGTCCAAGAGACCCAGTACTTC
once,TRBV2,NA,TRBJ1-1,CASSVDGYTEAFF,TGTGCCAGCAGCGTCGACGGATACACTGAAGCTTTCTTT
NA,TRBV5-1,TRBD1,TRBJ2-5,CASGTGNLETQYF,TGCGCCAGTGGGACAGGGAACTTGGAGACCCAGTACTTC